Listed here is a single T cell receptor beta chain. Its antigen is currently unknown. PCR used 60 Vbeta primers and 13 Jbeta primers. Per the original data handling: In a later analysis, of about 80 million unique beta chains, around 11 million appeared in at least two donors. Produced via immunoSEQ multiplex PCR; TCRdb's table is partial and in-frame only. V and J calls and clone size are copied from that table; D and trimming were computed from the DNA. The table includes about 100,000 clones, around 82% detected once. The data derive from a study of cytomegalovirus exposure and HLA in healthy donors. Study outcomes and limitations: Using the classifier, cytomegalovirus status was reportedly diagnosed with high specificity and sensitivity. Upon later analysis, TCR association rates were observed to vary by HLA locus, being highest for DRB1 and lowest for HLA-C.

With 4 bases removed from V and 4 bases from J, the gap between germline ends came to 12 bases. Per germline, CDR1 SGHTS and CDR2 YDEGEE. This CDR3 has 13 residues. The origin of this receptor is a woman aged 45-65 years in good health and CMV-seropositive. Specimen: PBMCs. The J gene is TRBJ2-7, the V gene TRBV5-8, with D unclear. Written as DNA, the CDR3 is TGTGCCAGCAGCCGCGGCTACGGTTACGAGCAGTACTTC. As protein: CASSRGYGYEQYF.